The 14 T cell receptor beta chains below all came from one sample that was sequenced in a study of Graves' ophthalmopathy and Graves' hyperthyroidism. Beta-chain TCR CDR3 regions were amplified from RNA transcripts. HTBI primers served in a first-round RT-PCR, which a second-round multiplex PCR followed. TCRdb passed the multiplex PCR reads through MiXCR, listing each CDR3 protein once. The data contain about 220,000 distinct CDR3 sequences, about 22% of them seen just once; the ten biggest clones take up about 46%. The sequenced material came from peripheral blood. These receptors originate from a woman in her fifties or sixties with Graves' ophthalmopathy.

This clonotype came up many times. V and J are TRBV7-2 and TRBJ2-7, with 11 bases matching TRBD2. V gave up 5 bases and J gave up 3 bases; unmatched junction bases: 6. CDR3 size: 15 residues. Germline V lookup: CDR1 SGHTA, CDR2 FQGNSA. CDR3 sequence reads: CASSVGTSGFYEQYF. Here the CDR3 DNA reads TGTGCCAGCAGCGTTGGGACTAGCGGATTCTACGAGCAGTACTTC.

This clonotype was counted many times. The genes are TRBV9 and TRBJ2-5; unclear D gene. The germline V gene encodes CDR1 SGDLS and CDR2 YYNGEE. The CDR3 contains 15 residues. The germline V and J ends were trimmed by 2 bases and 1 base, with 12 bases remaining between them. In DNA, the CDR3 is TGTGCCAGCAGCGTTAGGGCTCTACCCCAAGAGACCCAGTACTTC. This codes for CASSVRALPQETQYF. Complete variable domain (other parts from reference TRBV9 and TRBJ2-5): DSGVTQTPKHLITATGQRVTLRCSPRSGDLSVYWYQQSLDQGLQFLIQYYNGEERAKGNILERFSAQQFPDLHSELNLSSLELGDSALYFCASSVRALPQETQYFGPGTRLLVL.

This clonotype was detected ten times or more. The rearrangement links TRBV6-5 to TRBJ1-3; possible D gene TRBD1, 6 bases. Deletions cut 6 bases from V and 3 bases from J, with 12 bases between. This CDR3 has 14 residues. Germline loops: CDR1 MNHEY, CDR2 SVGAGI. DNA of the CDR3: TGTGCCAGCAGGCCGGACAGTCTTGGAAACACCATATATTTT. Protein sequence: CASRPDSLGNTIYF.

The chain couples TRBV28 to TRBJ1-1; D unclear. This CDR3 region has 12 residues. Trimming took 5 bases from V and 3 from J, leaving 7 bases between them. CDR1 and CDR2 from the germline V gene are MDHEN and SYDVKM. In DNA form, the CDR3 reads TGTGCCAGCAGTCCCTCGGACACTGAAGCTTTCTTT. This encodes CASSPSDTEAFF. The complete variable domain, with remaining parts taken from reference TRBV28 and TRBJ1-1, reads DVKVTQSSRYLVKRTGEKVFLECVQDMDHENMFWYRQDPGLGLRLIYFSYDVKMKEKGDIPEGYSVSREKKERFSLILESASTNQTSMYLCASSPSDTEAFFGQGTRLTVV.

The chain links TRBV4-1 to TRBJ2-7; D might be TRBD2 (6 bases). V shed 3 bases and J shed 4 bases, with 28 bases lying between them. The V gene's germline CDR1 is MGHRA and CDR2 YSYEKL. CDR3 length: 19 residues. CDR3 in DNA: TGCGCCAGCAGCCACACAAACTTTCTGGGGGGAGGCCACAATTACGAGCAGTACTTC. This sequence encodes CASSHTNFLGGGHNYEQYF.

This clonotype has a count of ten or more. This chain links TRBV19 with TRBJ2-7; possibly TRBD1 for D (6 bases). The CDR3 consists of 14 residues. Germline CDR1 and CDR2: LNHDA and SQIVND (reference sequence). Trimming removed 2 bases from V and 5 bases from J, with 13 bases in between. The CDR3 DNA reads TGTGCCAGTAGTATAAACAGGGAAGGGAACGAGCAGTACTTC. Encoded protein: CASSINREGNEQYF. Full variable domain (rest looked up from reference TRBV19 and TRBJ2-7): DGGITQSPKYLFRKEGQNVTLSCEQNLNHDAMYWYRQDPGQGLRLIYYSQIVNDFQKGDIAEGYSVSREKKESFPLTVTSAQKNPTAFYLCASSINREGNEQYFGPGTRLTVT.

In nucleotides, the CDR3 is TGTGCCAGCAGTTACGAGGCAATGAGGGGCTCCGAGCAGTACTTC. Translating it yields CASSYEAMRGSEQYF. The chain has TRBV6-5 and TRBJ2-7; D is perhaps TRBD1 or TRBD2 (5 bases each). Germline CDR1 is MNHEY and CDR2 is SVGAGI. The CDR3 runs 15 residues. Trimming shortened V by 2 bases and J by 6 bases, and 17 bases separated the two germline ends.

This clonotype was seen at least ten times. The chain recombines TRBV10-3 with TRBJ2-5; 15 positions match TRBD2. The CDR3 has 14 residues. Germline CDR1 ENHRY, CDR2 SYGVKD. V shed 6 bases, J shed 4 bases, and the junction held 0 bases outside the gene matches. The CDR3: CAIRGLAGGETQYF. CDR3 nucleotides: TGTGCCATCAGGGGACTAGCGGGAGGAGAGACCCAGTACTTC.

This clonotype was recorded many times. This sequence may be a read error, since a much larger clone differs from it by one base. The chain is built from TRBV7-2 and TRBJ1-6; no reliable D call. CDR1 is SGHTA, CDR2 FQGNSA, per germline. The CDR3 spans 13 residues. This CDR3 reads CASSPRGSSSLHF. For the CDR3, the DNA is TGTGCCAGCAGCCCTCGCGGGTCTTCATCCCTCCACTTT.

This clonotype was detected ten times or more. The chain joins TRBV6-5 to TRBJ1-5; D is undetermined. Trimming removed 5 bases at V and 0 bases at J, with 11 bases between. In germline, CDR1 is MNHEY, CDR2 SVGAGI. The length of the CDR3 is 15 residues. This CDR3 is CASSQDVNSNQPQHF. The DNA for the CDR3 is TGTGCCAGCAGTCAGGACGTTAATAGCAATCAGCCCCAGCATTTT.

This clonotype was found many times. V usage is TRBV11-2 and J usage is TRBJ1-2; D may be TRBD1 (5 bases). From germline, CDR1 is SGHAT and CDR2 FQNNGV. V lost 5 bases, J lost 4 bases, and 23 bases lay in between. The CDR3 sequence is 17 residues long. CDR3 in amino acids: CASSQFRSAGLSYGYTF. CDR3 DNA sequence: TGTGCCAGCAGCCAATTTAGGTCGGCAGGGTTAAGCTATGGCTACACCTTC. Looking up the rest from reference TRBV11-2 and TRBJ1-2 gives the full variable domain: EAGVAQSPRYKIIEKRQSVAFWCNPISGHATLYWYQQILGQGPKLLIQFQNNGVVDDSQLPKDRFSAERLKGVDSTLKIQPAKLEDSAVYLCASSQFRSAGLSYGYTFGSGTRLTVV.

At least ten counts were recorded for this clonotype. The CDR3 DNA reads TGTGCCACCAGTCCCGAGGGAGAGACCCAGTACTTC. Amino acids: CATSPEGETQYF. V is TRBV24-1 and J is TRBJ2-5, with D possibly being TRBD2 (5 bases). Trimming removed 6 bases from V and 4 bases from J, with 8 bases in between. The germline gives CDR1 KGHDR, CDR2 SFDVKD. CDR3 length: 12 amino acids.

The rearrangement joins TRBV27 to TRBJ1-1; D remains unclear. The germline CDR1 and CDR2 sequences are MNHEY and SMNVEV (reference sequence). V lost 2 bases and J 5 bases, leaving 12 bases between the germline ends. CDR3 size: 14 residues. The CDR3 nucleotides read TGTGCCAGCAGTTTAAACGGCATGGGGACTGAAGCTTTCTTT. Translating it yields CASSLNGMGTEAFF.

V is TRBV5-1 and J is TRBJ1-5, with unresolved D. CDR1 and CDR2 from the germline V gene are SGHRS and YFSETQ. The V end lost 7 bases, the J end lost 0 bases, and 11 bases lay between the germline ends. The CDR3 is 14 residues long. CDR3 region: CASAPTSSNQPQHF. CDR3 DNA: TGCGCCAGCGCCCCGACATCTAGCAATCAGCCCCAGCATTTT.